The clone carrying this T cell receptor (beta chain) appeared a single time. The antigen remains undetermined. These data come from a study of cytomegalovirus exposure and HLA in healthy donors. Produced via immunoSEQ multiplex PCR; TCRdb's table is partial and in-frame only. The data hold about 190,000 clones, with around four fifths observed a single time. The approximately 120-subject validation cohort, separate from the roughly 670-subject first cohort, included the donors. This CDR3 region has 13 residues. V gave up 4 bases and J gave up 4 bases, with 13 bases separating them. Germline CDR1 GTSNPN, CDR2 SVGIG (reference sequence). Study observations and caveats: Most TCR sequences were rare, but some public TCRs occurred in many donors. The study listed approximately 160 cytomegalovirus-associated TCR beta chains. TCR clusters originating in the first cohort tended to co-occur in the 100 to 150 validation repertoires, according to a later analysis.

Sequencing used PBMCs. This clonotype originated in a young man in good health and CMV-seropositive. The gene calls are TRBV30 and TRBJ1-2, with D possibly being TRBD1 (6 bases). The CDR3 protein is CAWNAGQIYGYTF. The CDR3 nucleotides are TGTGCCTGGAATGCAGGACAGATCTATGGCTACACCTTC.